Below, 27 T cell receptor beta chains from the same sample are listed, as sequenced in a study of Ad26.COV2.S vaccination and SARS-CoV-2 variants. Treatment indicated: approximately 18 received Ad26.COV2.S at low or high dose, single or two shots; 5 received placebo; per-sample allocation not given. Following the first vaccine or placebo injection, samples were taken on day 63. The repertoire was sequenced with immunoSEQ multiplex PCR; TCRdb's copy has only in-frame clones and lacks some. The data hold around 450,000 clones, with roughly nine tenths observed a single time. This material consisted of peripheral blood, taken in a trial of Ad26.COV2.S vaccine versus placebo. These TCRs come from a person aged 18-60 years who received the Ad26.COV2.S COVID-19 vaccine or a placebo.

V and J are TRBV2 and TRBJ2-7; 10 bases match TRBD2. Unmatched junction bases numbered 8, after V lost 11 bases and J lost 7 bases. The CDR3 contains 12 residues. CDR1 and CDR2 from the germline V gene are SNHLY and FYNNEI. In DNA form, the CDR3 reads TGTGCCGGGGCCCTAGCGGGGGTTGAGCAGTACTTC. Amino acid sequence: CAGALAGVEQYF.

The chain recombines TRBV5-4 with TRBJ1-6; TRBD1 agrees at 7 bases. This CDR3 comprises 13 residues. The trim removed 4 bases at V and 9 bases at J, leaving 4 bases unmatched. Germline V gene lookup returns CDR1 SGHNT and CDR2 YYREEE (reference sequence). CDR3 loop: CASSVDRASPLHF. The CDR3 coding sequence is TGTGCCAGCAGCGTCGACAGGGCTTCACCCCTCCACTTT.

The CDR3 DNA reads as TGTGCCAGCTCACCACGTAGGAGCGGGGGGTTCACAGATACGCAGTATTTT. Its protein product is CASSPRRSGGFTDTQYF. The chain combines TRBV18 with TRBJ2-3; 9 nucleotides line up with TRBD2. Germline V gives CDR1 KGHSH, CDR2 LQKENI. There are 17 residues in the CDR3. The V segment lost 1 base and the J segment 2 bases; nucleotides outside the gene matches: 7.

This clone appeared once. The chain combines TRBV27 with TRBJ2-1; D possibly uses TRBD1 or TRBD2 (6 bases each). CDR1 MNHEY and CDR2 SMNVEV come from the germline V gene (reference sequence). The CDR3 loop spans 14 amino acids. Trimming left V 5 bases short and J 5 bases short, with 13 bases between. CDR3 in DNA: TGTGCCAGCAGTAACCCGAGGGGGGACAATGAGCAGTTCTTC. As protein: CASSNPRGDNEQFF.

V and J are TRBV19 and TRBJ2-3; TRBD2 matches at 15 bases. This CDR3 is 22 amino acids long. Germline V gene data show CDR1 as LNHDA and CDR2 as SQIVND (reference sequence). V dropped 2 bases and J dropped 2; count of bases not matched to a gene: 17. The CDR3 is CASSINGDRGLAGGAVTDTQYF. DNA of the CDR3: TGTGCCAGTAGTATAAATGGGGACCGGGGACTAGCGGGAGGAGCCGTCACAGATACGCAGTATTTT.

The genes are TRBV5-1 and TRBJ1-4; 7 positions match TRBD1. The CDR3 has 13 amino acids. Germline V gene sequence: CDR1 SGHRS, CDR2 YFSETQ. The ends lost 4 bases at V and 5 bases at J; junction bases unmatched: 2. CDR3 bases: TGCGCCAGCAGCCCACAGGGGAATGAAAAACTGTTTTTT. Protein: CASSPQGNEKLFF.

This clone was seen only once. V is TRBV2 and J is TRBJ2-1; no definite D call. Per germline, CDR1 SNHLY and CDR2 FYNNEI. V was pared by 7 bases and J by 4 bases, with 5 bases between. There are 11 residues in the CDR3. The CDR3 loop is CASTVYNEQFF. In DNA, the CDR3 is TGTGCCAGCACGGTATACAATGAGCAGTTCTTC.

The chain carries TRBV15 and TRBJ2-1; 15 bases map to TRBD2. The V segment lost 1 base and the J segment 4 bases; nucleotides outside the gene matches: 5. Germline V gene sequence: CDR1 LNHNV, CDR2 YYDKDF (reference sequence). This CDR3 contains 18 residues. The CDR3 spells CATSRGYGTSGRYNEQFF. CDR3 DNA: TGTGCCACCAGCAGAGGCTATGGGACTAGCGGGAGGTACAATGAGCAGTTCTTC. Drawing the rest from reference TRBV15 and TRBJ2-1, the complete variable domain is DAMVIQNPRYQVTQFGKPVTLSCSQTLNHNVMYWYQQKSSQAPKLLFHYYDKDFNNEADTPDNFQSRRPNTSFCFLDIRSPGLGDTAMYLCATSRGYGTSGRYNEQFFGPGTRLTVL.

This clone was seen a few times. This chain connects TRBV19 to TRBJ2-7, with unresolved D. The germline CDR1 and CDR2 sequences are LNHDA and SQIVND (reference sequence). The V end lost 4 bases, the J end lost 6 bases, and 19 bases lay between the germline ends. CDR3 length: 15 amino acids. The CDR3 here is CASSRQKAVRPEQYF. DNA for the CDR3: TGTGCCAGTAGTAGACAAAAGGCGGTGAGGCCCGAGCAGTACTTC.

Note on this clone: Other DNA sequences from this sample encode an identical CDR3 as well. The J gene is TRBJ1-5, the V gene TRBV2, with D unresolved. The ends were cut back, 6 bases at V and 4 bases at J, with 4 bases in the middle. CDR3 size: 11 residues. Germline CDR1 SNHLY, CDR2 FYNNEI. The CDR3 nucleotides read TGTGCCAGCAGATATAATCAGCCCCAGCATTTT. Translated: CASRYNQPQHF.

The chain uses TRBV3-1 (or the pseudogene TRBV3-2) and TRBJ2-1; 9 positions match TRBD2. The CDR3 has 15 residues. Germline values: CDR1 LGHDT, CDR2 YNNKEL (reference sequence). With 1 base clipped from V and 8 bases from J, the junction kept 6 bases outside the gene matches. The chain's CDR3 is CASSQARTSVHEQFF. Written as DNA, the CDR3 is TGTGCCAGCAGCCAAGCTCGGACTAGCGTCCATGAGCAGTTCTTC.

The chain combines TRBV3-1 (or the pseudogene TRBV3-2) with TRBJ2-1; TRBD2 is a possible D gene (7 bases). This CDR3 spans 16 amino acids. Trimming shortened V by 7 bases and J by 5 bases, and 21 bases separated the two germline ends. Per the germline V gene, CDR1 is LGHDT and CDR2 is YNNKEL (reference sequence). For the CDR3, the DNA is TGTGCCAGCACCCGATTTTGGGGGGGGCTTGACAATGAGCAGTTCTTC. Translating it yields CASTRFWGGLDNEQFF.

This rearrangement joins TRBV7-9 to TRBJ2-1; 12 nucleotides agree with TRBD2. From germline, CDR1 is SEHNR and CDR2 FQNEAQ (reference sequence). V lost 7 bases and J lost 4; bases outside the gene matches: 5. This CDR3 is built from 15 residues. CDR3 residues: CASTRGTSGYNEQFF. The CDR3 nucleotides are TGTGCCAGCACTCGGGGGACTAGCGGGTACAATGAGCAGTTCTTC.

This chain uses TRBV5-1 with TRBJ2-7; TRBD1 is a possible D gene (6 bases). CDR3 length: 15 amino acids. V gave up 2 bases and J gave up 3 bases, with 15 bases separating them. Germline CDR1 reads SGHRS; CDR2 reads YFSETQ. CDR3 amino acids: CASSFAAGQLYEQYF. CDR3 nucleotides: TGCGCCAGCAGCTTTGCAGCCGGACAGCTCTACGAGCAGTACTTC.

The chain joins TRBV5-1 to TRBJ1-4, with 9 bases identical to TRBD1. V was pared by 2 bases and J by 8 bases, with 4 bases of the junction left unmatched. CDR3 length equals 14 residues. Looked up from germline, CDR1 is SGHRS and CDR2 is YFSETQ. CDR3 residues: CASSLQGAQEKLFF. CDR3 bases: TGCGCCAGCAGCTTACAGGGGGCGCAAGAAAAACTGTTTTTT.

The rearrangement uses TRBV28 and TRBJ1-6, with unresolved D. V was pared by 1 base and J by 8 bases, with 12 bases between. Germline V gene lookup returns CDR1 MDHEN and CDR2 SYDVKM. The CDR3 totals 15 residues. In DNA, the CDR3 is TGTGCCAGCAGTTTATTGAGCGGACGGCATTCACCCCTCCACTTT. As protein: CASSLLSGRHSPLHF.

This chain links TRBV14 with TRBJ2-2, with a weak D call TRBD1 (6 bases). The CDR3 is 17 residues long. Trimming took off 1 base at V and 1 base at J, with 13 bases between the two ends. Germline CDR1 and CDR2: SGHDN and FVKESK. DNA of the CDR3: TGTGCCAGCAGCCAAGGGATGGACAGCCAGAACACCGGGGAGCTGTTTTTT. Encoded protein: CASSQGMDSQNTGELFF.

This clone has more than one count but fewer than ten. The rearrangement uses TRBV5-1 and TRBJ2-7; maybe TRBD1 (7 bases). The germline V gene has CDR1 SGHRS and CDR2 YFSETQ. The ends were cut back, 2 bases at V and 0 bases at J, with 18 bases in the middle. This CDR3 has 17 amino acids. The CDR3: CASSFGGQGQISYEQYF. CDR3 sequence (DNA): TGCGCCAGCAGCTTCGGGGGCCAGGGACAGATCTCCTACGAGCAGTACTTC.

The chain uses TRBV6-5 and TRBJ2-3; 8 positions match TRBD1. Germline CDR1 reads MNHEY; CDR2 reads SVGAGI. The CDR3 contains 15 residues. J lost 4 bases, V lost 6 bases, and 9 bases had no gene match. The CDR3 DNA follows: TGTGCCAGCAGCTCTGGACAGGGAGTTGCAGATACGCAGTATTTT. This gives the protein CASSSGQGVADTQYF.

V usage is TRBV5-4 and J usage is TRBJ2-5; TRBD1 or TRBD2 may be the D gene (5 bases each). The CDR3 is made up of 15 amino acids. V was cut by 1 base and J by 2 bases, with 12 bases left in between. Per germline, CDR1 SGHNT and CDR2 YYREEE (reference sequence). As DNA, the CDR3 is TGTGCCAGCAGCTTGCGGGACGGTAGTCAAGAGACCCAGTACTTC. Its translation is CASSLRDGSQETQYF.

The rearrangement joins TRBV29-1 to TRBJ2-6, with D possibly being TRBD1 (5 bases). The CDR3 extends over 14 amino acids. The germline V gene encodes CDR1 SQVTM and CDR2 ANQGSEA. Trimming pared 4 bases from V and 0 bases from J, leaving 7 bases between. CDR3 coding DNA: TGCAGCGTTGGCGACAGCTCTGGGGCCAACGTCCTGACTTTC. It codes for CSVGDSSGANVLTF.

Points on this clone: Other DNA sequences from this sample encode an identical CDR3 as well. The chain combines TRBV27 with TRBJ1-5; no definite D call. CDR3 length: 12 amino acids. Germline loops: CDR1 MNHEY, CDR2 SMNVEV (reference sequence). Deletions cut 1 base from V and 6 bases from J, with 4 bases between. CDR3 DNA sequence: TGTGCCAGCAGTTTATTGGGTCAGCCCCAGCATTTT. Translating gives CASSLLGQPQHF.

The chain links TRBV28 to TRBJ1-1; 7 nucleotides match TRBD1. This CDR3 has 15 amino acids. J lost 0 bases, V lost 5 bases, and 6 bases had no gene match. In germline, CDR1 is MDHEN, CDR2 SYDVKM. The CDR3 sequence: CASSPGGGMNTEAFF. Here the CDR3 DNA reads TGTGCCAGCAGTCCAGGGGGGGGGATGAACACTGAAGCTTTCTTT. The full variable domain, its missing parts supplied by reference TRBV28 and TRBJ1-1, is DVKVTQSSRYLVKRTGEKVFLECVQDMDHENMFWYRQDPGLGLRLIYFSYDVKMKEKGDIPEGYSVSREKKERFSLILESASTNQTSMYLCASSPGGGMNTEAFFGQGTRLTVV.

The genes are TRBV30 and TRBJ2-7; D not resolved. V shed 1 base and J shed 3 bases, with 4 bases lying between them. The CDR3 extends over 11 amino acids. Germline-derived CDR1 and CDR2 are GTSNPN and SVGIG (reference sequence). The CDR3 nucleotides are TGTGCCTGGAGTGCGAACTACGAGCAGTACTTC. This gives the protein CAWSANYEQYF.

The chain employs TRBV6-2 or TRBV6-3 and TRBJ2-1, with TRBD1 as a possible D gene (5 bases). Trimming removed 2 bases at V and 7 bases at J, with 12 bases between. This CDR3 has 14 residues. Germline CDR1 is MNHEY and CDR2 is SVGEGT. The CDR3 loop is CASSYGRGRNEQFF. The CDR3 DNA sequence: TGTGCCAGCAGTTACGGTAGGGGCCGGAATGAGCAGTTCTTC.

This rearrangement joins TRBV11-1 to TRBJ1-2; D unresolved. The germline V gene has CDR1 SGHAT and CDR2 FQDESV (reference sequence). Trimming stripped 3 bases from V and 3 bases from J, with 5 bases between. The CDR3 is 12 amino acids. Written as DNA, the CDR3 is TGTGCCAGCAGCTTTAATGACTATGGCTACACCTTC. It codes for CASSFNDYGYTF.

The CDR3 here is CATSGRKDPDEQYF. CDR3 in DNA: TGTGCCACCAGTGGGCGTAAGGACCCGGACGAGCAGTACTTC. J is TRBJ2-7 and V is TRBV24-1; no clear D. The CDR3 is 14 residues long. CDR1 is KGHDR and CDR2 is SFDVKD in the germline V gene. V lost 5 bases to trimming and J lost 5 bases, with 15 bases between them.